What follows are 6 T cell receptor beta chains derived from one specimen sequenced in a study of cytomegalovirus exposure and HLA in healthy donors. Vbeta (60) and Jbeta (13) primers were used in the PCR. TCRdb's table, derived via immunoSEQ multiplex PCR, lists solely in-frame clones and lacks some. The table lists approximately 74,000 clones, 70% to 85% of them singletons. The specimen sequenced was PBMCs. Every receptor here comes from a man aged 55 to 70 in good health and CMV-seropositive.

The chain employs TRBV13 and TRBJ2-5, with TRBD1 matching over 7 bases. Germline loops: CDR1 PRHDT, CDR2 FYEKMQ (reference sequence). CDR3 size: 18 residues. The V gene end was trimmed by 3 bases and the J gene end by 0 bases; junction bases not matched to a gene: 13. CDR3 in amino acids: CASSLTGNLTGYQETQYF. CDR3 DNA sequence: TGTGCCAGCAGCTTGACAGGGAATCTAACTGGATACCAAGAGACCCAGTACTTC.

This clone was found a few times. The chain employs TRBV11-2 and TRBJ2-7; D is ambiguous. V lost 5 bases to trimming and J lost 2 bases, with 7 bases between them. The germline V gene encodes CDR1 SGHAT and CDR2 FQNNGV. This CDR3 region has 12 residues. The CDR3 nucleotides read TGTGCCAGCAGCCCCTTAGCCTACGAGCAGTACTTC. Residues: CASSPLAYEQYF. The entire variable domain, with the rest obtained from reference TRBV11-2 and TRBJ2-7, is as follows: EAGVAQSPRYKIIEKRQSVAFWCNPISGHATLYWYQQILGQGPKLLIQFQNNGVVDDSQLPKDRFSAERLKGVDSTLKIQPAKLEDSAVYLCASSPLAYEQYFGPGTRLTVT.

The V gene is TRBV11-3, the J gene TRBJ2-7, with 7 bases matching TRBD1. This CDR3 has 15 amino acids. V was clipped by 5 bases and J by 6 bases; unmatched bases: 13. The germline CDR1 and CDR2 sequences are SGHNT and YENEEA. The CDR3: CASSTGQARGLEQYF. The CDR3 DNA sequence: TGTGCCAGCAGCACCGGACAGGCCAGAGGACTCGAGCAGTACTTC.

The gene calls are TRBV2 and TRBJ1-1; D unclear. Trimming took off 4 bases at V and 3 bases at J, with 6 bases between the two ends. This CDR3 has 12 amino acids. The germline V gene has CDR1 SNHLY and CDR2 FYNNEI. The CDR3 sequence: CASSVTDTEAFF. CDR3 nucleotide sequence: TGTGCCAGCAGTGTCACAGACACTGAAGCTTTCTTT.

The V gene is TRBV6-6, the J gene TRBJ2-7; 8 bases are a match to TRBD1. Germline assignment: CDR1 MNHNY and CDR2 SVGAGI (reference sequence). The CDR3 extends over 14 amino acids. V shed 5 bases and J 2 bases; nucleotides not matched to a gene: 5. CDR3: CASSPQGGAYEQYF. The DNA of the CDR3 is TGTGCCAGCAGTCCACAGGGGGGAGCCTACGAGCAGTACTTC.

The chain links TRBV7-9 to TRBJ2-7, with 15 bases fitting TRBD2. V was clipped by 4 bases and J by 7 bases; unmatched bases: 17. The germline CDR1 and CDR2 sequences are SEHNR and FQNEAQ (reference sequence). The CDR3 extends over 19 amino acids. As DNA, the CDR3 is TGTGCCAGCAGCTCGCTCCCCAGGACTAGCGGGAGGGCCCGGTGGGAGCAGTACTTC. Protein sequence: CASSSLPRTSGRARWEQYF.